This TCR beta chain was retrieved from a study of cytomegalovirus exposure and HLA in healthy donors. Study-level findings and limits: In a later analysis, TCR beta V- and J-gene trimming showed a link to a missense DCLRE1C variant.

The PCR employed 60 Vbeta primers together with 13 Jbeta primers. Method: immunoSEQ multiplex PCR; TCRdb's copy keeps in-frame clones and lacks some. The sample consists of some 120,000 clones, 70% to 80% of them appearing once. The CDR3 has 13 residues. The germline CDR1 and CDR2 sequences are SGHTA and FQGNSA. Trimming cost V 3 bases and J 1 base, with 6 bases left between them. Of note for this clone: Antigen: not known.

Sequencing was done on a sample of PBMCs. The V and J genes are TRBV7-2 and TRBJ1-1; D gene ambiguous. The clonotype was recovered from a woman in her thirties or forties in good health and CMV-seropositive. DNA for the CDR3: TGTGCCAGCAGCTTTAACAGGAACACTGAAGCTTTCTTT. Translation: CASSFNRNTEAFF.